This T cell receptor (beta chain) appears in the sequencing data of a study of control samples from healthy donors and cancer patients. Method: immunoSEQ multiplex PCR; TCRdb's copy keeps in-frame clones and lacks some. The sample lists tens of thousands of clones; around 94% were seen once. This CDR3 contains 14 residues. CDR1 is LNHNV and CDR2 is YYDKDF in the germline V gene (reference sequence). The germline V and J ends were trimmed by 3 bases and 6 bases, with 14 bases remaining between them. The sequencing input was PBMCs. The chain recombines TRBV15 with TRBJ1-2; possible D gene TRBD1, 5 bases. This clonotype was sampled from a man aged 25 to 40 with colorectal cancer. As DNA, the CDR3 is TGTGCCACCAGCAGGGGGACCGAAATGGATGGCTACACCTTC. As protein: CATSRGTEMDGYTF.